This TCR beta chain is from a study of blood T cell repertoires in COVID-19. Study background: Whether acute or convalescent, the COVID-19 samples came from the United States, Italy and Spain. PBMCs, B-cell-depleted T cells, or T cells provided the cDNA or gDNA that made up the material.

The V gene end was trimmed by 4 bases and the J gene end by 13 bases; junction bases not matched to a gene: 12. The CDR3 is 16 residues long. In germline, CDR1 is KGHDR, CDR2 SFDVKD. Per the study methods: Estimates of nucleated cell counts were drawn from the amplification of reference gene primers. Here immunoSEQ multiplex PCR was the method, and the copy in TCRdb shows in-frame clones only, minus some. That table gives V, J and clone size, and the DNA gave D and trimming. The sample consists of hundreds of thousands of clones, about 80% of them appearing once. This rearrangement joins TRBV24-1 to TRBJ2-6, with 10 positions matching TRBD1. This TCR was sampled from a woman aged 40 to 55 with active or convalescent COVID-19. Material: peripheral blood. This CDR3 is CATSDHDRGRQSVLTF. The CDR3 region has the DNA TGTGCCACCAGTGACCACGACAGGGGGCGTCAGTCTGTCCTGACTTTC.